Presented here are 2 T cell receptor beta chains from one specimen sequenced in a study of CD4 T cells in relation to SARS-CoV-2 and coronaviruses. Unexposed donor CD4+ T cells date from 2011-2018, before the COVID-19 pandemic. The protocol was immunoSEQ multiplex PCR, while the TCRdb copy is restricted to in-frame clones and leaves out a portion. The sample gives some 65,000 clones, about 89% of which show up once; around 1.7% is in the top ten. Sequences were obtained from memory CD4+ T cells from PBMCs. These receptors originate from a human donor in good health.

The J gene is TRBJ1-2, the V gene TRBV6-2 or TRBV6-3; D gene ambiguous. V lost 2 bases and J 5 bases, leaving 6 bases between the germline ends. Per the germline V gene, CDR1 is MNHEY and CDR2 is SVGEGT. The CDR3 totals 12 residues. The CDR3 is CASSYGWYGYTF. CDR3 bases: TGTGCCAGCAGTTACGGGTGGTATGGCTACACCTTC.

This chain uses TRBV18 with TRBJ2-5; a possible D gene is TRBD1 (6 bases). The CDR3 runs 14 residues. The germline V and J ends were trimmed by 4 bases and 3 bases, with 12 bases remaining between them. CDR1 is KGHSH and CDR2 is LQKENI in the germline V gene. For the CDR3, the DNA is TGTGCCAGCTCACTTAACGCAGGGGAAGAGACCCAGTACTTC. Protein product: CASSLNAGEETQYF.